The 10 T cell receptor beta chains presented below share a single source sample, sequenced in a study of CD8+ T cells in alopecia areata. It was cDNA, reverse transcribed from extracted RNA, that served as the sequencing template. The protocol was immunoSEQ multiplex PCR, while the TCRdb copy is restricted to in-frame clones and leaves out a portion. The data hold approximately 140,000 clones, with roughly four fifths observed a single time. Treatment reported: oral pan-JAK inhibitor, 5-10 mg twice daily. The sequencing used CD8+ T cells sorted from blood, collected at week 4, from a patient treated with tofacitinib. These receptors originate from a human donor with alopecia areata.

V gene TRBV30 combines with J gene TRBJ1-5; D uncertain. Germline V gene lookup returns CDR1 GTSNPN and CDR2 SVGIG (reference sequence). Trimming stripped 4 bases from V and 2 bases from J, with 12 bases between. The CDR3 has 14 amino acids. CDR3 in amino acids: CAWTPGRGNQPQHF. DNA for the CDR3: TGTGCCTGGACCCCGGGGAGAGGCAATCAGCCCCAGCATTTT.

This chain connects TRBV19 to TRBJ2-7; D is ambiguous. Germline V gives CDR1 LNHDA, CDR2 SQIVND (reference sequence). V lost 10 bases to trimming and J lost 0 bases, with 16 bases between them. This CDR3 spans 14 amino acids. The CDR3 DNA is TGTGCCACCGGACCCAGGTACCCCTCCTACGAGCAGTACTTC. Amino acid sequence: CATGPRYPSYEQYF.

The CDR3 DNA sequence: TGTGCCAGCAGCTTACTGCGGTTTGGCAATGAGCAGTTCTTC. This translates into CASSLLRFGNEQFF. The chain is built from TRBV7-9 and TRBJ2-1; D is uncertain. Deletions cut 2 bases from V and 6 bases from J, with 11 bases between. Germline values: CDR1 SEHNR, CDR2 FQNEAQ (reference sequence). The CDR3 has 14 residues.

The table lists this clone with a few counts. This chain uses TRBV18 with TRBJ1-4, with D tentatively TRBD1 (6 bases). The CDR3 spans 14 residues. The V and J ends lost 2 bases and 6 bases respectively, with 10 bases between them. Germline CDR1 and CDR2: KGHSH and LQKENI. CDR3 sequence reads: CASSPTGADEKLFF. For the CDR3, the DNA is TGTGCCAGCTCACCAACGGGGGCAGATGAAAAACTGTTTTTT.

The gene calls are TRBV7-8 and TRBJ2-1; D remains unclear. With 9 bases removed from V and 6 bases from J, the gap between germline ends came to 6 bases. The CDR3 extends over 10 amino acids. The germline gives CDR1 SGHVS, CDR2 FQNEAQ. This CDR3 is CASSGNEQFF. CDR3 in DNA: TGTGCCAGTTCCGGCAATGAGCAGTTCTTC.

This clone was seen a few times. The chain recombines TRBV23-1 with TRBJ2-7; D not certain. TRBV23-1 is an open reading frame whose function is uncertain. V was cut by 3 bases and J by 2 bases, with 8 bases left in between. The CDR3 spans 13 residues. Here the CDR3 reads CASSQNGTYEQYF. The CDR3 region has the DNA TGCGCCAGCAGTCAGAATGGGACCTACGAGCAGTACTTC.

This clone has only a few counts. This chain links TRBV7-2 with TRBJ1-2; D possibly corresponds to TRBD1 (5 bases). The CDR3 extends over 15 amino acids. V lost 2 bases and J 4 bases, leaving 14 bases between the germline ends. Germline-derived CDR1 and CDR2 are SGHTA and FQGNSA. CDR3 amino acids: CASSLRPDRLYGYTF. The DNA of the CDR3 is TGTGCCAGCAGCTTACGACCAGACAGACTCTATGGCTACACCTTC.

The V gene is TRBV9, the J gene TRBJ2-3, with TRBD2 matching 10 bases. This CDR3 spans 15 amino acids. The germline V gene encodes CDR1 SGDLS and CDR2 YYNGEE. The junction had 2 bases not matched to a gene; V was cut back by 3 bases and J by 1 base. In DNA form, the CDR3 reads TGTGCCAGCAGCGAAGGGACTAGCGGCACAGATACGCAGTATTTT. This translates into CASSEGTSGTDTQYF.

The V gene is TRBV7-9, the J gene TRBJ1-2, with D possibly matching TRBD1 (5 bases). The V gene lost 5 bases and the J gene lost 0 bases, with 16 bases spanning the gap. CDR1 is SEHNR and CDR2 is FQNEAQ in the germline V gene (reference sequence). CDR3 length: 16 residues. CDR3 in amino acids: CASSPWTPITNYGYTF. The CDR3 DNA reads as TGTGCCAGCAGCCCCTGGACACCTATCACTAACTATGGCTACACCTTC.

The chain is built from TRBV27 and TRBJ2-5; D is possibly TRBD2 (6 bases). The length of the CDR3 is 17 residues. Germline-derived CDR1 and CDR2 are MNHEY and SMNVEV (reference sequence). V lost 2 bases and J lost 5, with 21 bases in between. The CDR3 sequence: CASSLVGGGALGETQYF. The CDR3 DNA reads as TGTGCCAGCAGTTTAGTGGGTGGAGGGGCCTTAGGGGAGACCCAGTACTTC.